What follows is one T cell receptor beta chain and its context. Its antigen is currently not known. Per-base qualities were not stored, and no clone one base away is much larger. This sample is part of a study of control samples from healthy donors and cancer patients (dated by TCRdb to the early 2020s). After removal of 6 bases from V and 9 bases from J, the junction retains 11 bases not matched to a gene. The germline V gene gives CDR1 as MDHEN and CDR2 as SYDVKM. Spanning cysteine to phenylalanine, the CDR3 consists of 13 amino acids. The entry retains the CDR3 DNA only, 39 bases that are in frame from base 1. Receptor amplification or capture employed the immunoSEQ multiplex PCR assay. The table was pulled from immuneACCESS by TCRdb, which kept in-frame rearrangements only. Such tables lose some clones; where checked, under half of the loss comes from unresolved V genes, and the rest has no known cause. This sample comprises a few hundred thousand clones, around 90% of them detected only once. The ten largest clones take up around 6.5% of the sample.

This receptor was identified in a man in his forties or fifties with head and neck cancer. Sequencing was performed on PBMCs. The rearrangement joined TRBV28 to TRBJ2-7, with 7 junctional bases fitting TRBD1. The DNA sequence is TGTGCCAGCAGGGTGACAGGGTCCCCGGGGCAGTACTTC. This is translated as CASRVTGSPGQYF.